This note documents a single T cell receptor (beta chain) sequence. Its antigen remains unknown. This record belongs to a study of T cell responses to AZD1222 COVID-19 vaccine. Broader study findings: Increased Spike-specific TCR breadth and depth were observed after two AZD1222 doses.

Here immunoSEQ multiplex PCR was the method, and the copy in TCRdb shows in-frame clones only, minus some. The data contain 55,000 to 90,000 clones, roughly four fifths of them seen just once; the ten biggest clones take up under 6%. The germline V gene has CDR1 SGHVS and CDR2 FNYEAQ. J was trimmed by 0 bases and V by 5 bases; bases with no gene match: 19. CDR3 size: 21 residues. The V call is TRBV7-6, the J call TRBJ1-1; 12 bases fit TRBD1. The source is an adult in good health. Sample: peripheral blood, taken on day 0 of AZD1222 vaccination. CDR3 DNA: TGTGCCAGCAGCGCTAGGCTCGGGACAGGGGGCGAATACGTGATGAACACTGAAGCTTTCTTT. Amino acids: CASSARLGTGGEYVMNTEAFF.